The clone carrying this T cell receptor beta chain was observed a handful of times. The source of the sample is a study of T cells after yellow fever vaccination. As for the study in general: Low-cell-number fractions were prepared with SMART-Seq v4 Ultra Low Input.

The authors made TCR cDNA by 5'RACE template switching, adding a universal primer site and UMIs. TCRdb processed the 5' RACE reads anew with MiXCR; each CDR3 protein has one entry. The table shows some 100,000 distinct CDR3 sequences, with under 9% occurring only once. General study points: The booster response re-showed most primary clones: more than 95% CD4, around 90% CD8. Few clonotypes appeared in both CD4 and CD8 compartments.

V shed 6 bases and J shed 0 bases, with 9 bases lying between them. Germline V CDR1 and CDR2: LNHNV, YYDKDF (reference sequence). This CDR3 has 13 amino acids. The receptor's source is a young man who received the YFV17D yellow fever vaccine. The specimen comprised CD8+ T cells not binding an NS4B(214-222) dextramer, sorted from PBMCs, sampled less than 16 days after the first yellow fever vaccination. This chain links TRBV15 with TRBJ2-7, with D unresolved. The CDR3 DNA sequence: TGTGCCACCAGGAAAGACGGCTCCTACGAGCAGTACTTC. Translating it yields CATRKDGSYEQYF.